Below, 28 T cell receptor beta chains from the same sample are listed, as sequenced in a study of cytomegalovirus exposure and HLA in healthy donors. 60 Vbeta and 13 Jbeta primers were used in PCR. Sequenced by immunoSEQ multiplex PCR; TCRdb stores in-frame clones only, minus some. The sample holds some 130,000 clones, 80% seen once. Sequenced input: PBMCs. All receptors derive from a woman between 35 and 50 years old in good health and CMV-seronegative.

This chain links TRBV27 with TRBJ1-5; D uncertain. This CDR3 spans 12 amino acids. The V gene lost 3 bases and the J gene lost 9 bases, with 9 bases spanning the gap. Germline V gene sequence: CDR1 MNHEY, CDR2 SMNVEV (reference sequence). Written as DNA, the CDR3 is TGTGCCAGCAGTTTGCCACCCGGGCCCCAGCATTTT. Translation gives CASSLPPGPQHF.

Remarks on this clone: Sequence at one end of the junction differs from germline and may be a read error. The rearrangement joins TRBV5-1 to TRBJ2-3; the match to TRBD2 covers 9 bases. Germline CDR1 and CDR2: SGHRS and YFSETQ. CDR3 length equals 17 residues. The CDR3 here is CASRLAPLAGSADTQYF. Here the CDR3 DNA reads TGCGCCAGCCGCTTGGCCCCCCTAGCGGGGTCCGCAGATACGCAGTATTTT.

This clone has only a few counts. The CDR3 bases are TGTGCCAGCAGTTCACAGGAGTCGAGGAAACTGTTTTTT. This sequence encodes CASSSQESRKLFF. The chain carries TRBV2 and TRBJ1-4, with a weak D call TRBD1 (5 bases). Trimming left V 5 bases short and J 11 bases short, with 15 bases between. Germline V gene lookup returns CDR1 SNHLY and CDR2 FYNNEI. The CDR3 covers 13 residues.

On this clone: At one end the junction does not follow the germline gene, possibly because of a read error. This sequence joins TRBV6-1 and TRBJ1-1, with D tentatively TRBD1 (6 bases). Germline V CDR1 and CDR2: MNHNS, SASEGT. CDR3 length equals 11 residues. The CDR3 DNA reads TGTGCCAGCAGTGAATGGGGGCCATTTTCCTTT. Translation gives CASSEWGPFSF.

This sequence joins TRBV5-6 and TRBJ1-2; 7 nucleotides line up with TRBD1. This CDR3 is built from 14 residues. J gave up 5 bases and V 0 bases, and 4 bases lay outside the gene matches. From germline, CDR1 is SGHDT and CDR2 YYEEEE. The CDR3 reads CASSLAMTGYGYTF. Written as DNA, the CDR3 is TGTGCCAGCAGCTTGGCCATGACAGGGTATGGCTACACCTTC.

The chain carries TRBV10-3 and TRBJ2-5; 7 nucleotides align to TRBD2. V lost 3 bases to trimming and J lost 5 bases; unmatched junction nucleotides: 6. The CDR3 is 14 amino acids. From germline, CDR1 is ENHRY and CDR2 SYGVKD. The CDR3 loop is CAISESSGMETQYF. CDR3 nucleotide sequence: TGTGCCATCAGTGAATCAAGCGGGATGGAGACCCAGTACTTC.

The chain has TRBV18 and TRBJ2-7; 7 bases are shared with TRBD1. CDR3 length equals 15 residues. CDR1 and CDR2 from the germline V gene are KGHSH and LQKENI. With V trimmed by 4 bases and J by 2 bases, 8 bases remained unmatched. CDR3 residues: CASSRGTVKPYEQYF. For the CDR3, the DNA is TGTGCCAGCTCACGGGGGACAGTCAAGCCCTACGAGCAGTACTTC.

This CDR3 is CASSEFSWRTPEAFF. In nucleotides, the CDR3 is TGCGCCAGCAGTGAGTTTAGTTGGAGGACCCCAGAAGCTTTCTTT. The chain employs TRBV10-2 and TRBJ1-1; no definite D call. The CDR3 sequence is 15 residues long. V was pared by 1 base and J by 8 bases, with 17 bases between. Germline CDR1 reads WSHSY; CDR2 reads SAAADI.

The rearrangement uses TRBV15 and TRBJ2-6, with a possible D match to TRBD1 (7 bases). The CDR3 loop spans 17 amino acids. Between the trimmed V and J ends, which lost 3 bases and 2 bases, there was a span of 14 bases. Germline values: CDR1 LNHNV, CDR2 YYDKDF (reference sequence). CDR3 in DNA: TGTGCCACCAGCAGTAACCTCAGGGGGGCTGGGGCCAACGTCCTGACTTTC. It translates to CATSSNLRGAGANVLTF.

This clone was found once. The chain combines TRBV10-3 with TRBJ2-7; TRBD2 is a possible D gene (6 bases). This CDR3 has 15 amino acids. CDR1 is ENHRY and CDR2 is SYGVKD in the germline V gene. Trimming removed 7 bases at V and 5 bases at J, with 21 bases between. The CDR3: CAIIAWGIRTNEQYF. In nucleotides, the CDR3 is TGTGCCATCATCGCTTGGGGTATCAGGACTAACGAGCAGTACTTC.

The chain carries TRBV6-5 and TRBJ1-6; D gene ambiguous. The length of the CDR3 is 14 residues. From germline, CDR1 is MNHEY and CDR2 SVGAGI. The germline V and J ends were trimmed by 4 bases and 4 bases, with 8 bases remaining between them. CDR3 in DNA: TGTGCCAGCAGTTTTCGGGGTTATAATTCACCCCTCCACTTT. This codes for CASSFRGYNSPLHF.

V is TRBV29-1 and J is TRBJ2-5, with a tentative D call TRBD2 (5 bases). This CDR3 is 15 amino acids long. Looked up from germline, CDR1 is SQVTM and CDR2 is ANQGSEA. Trimming left V 4 bases short and J 5 bases short, with 20 bases between. CDR3 loop: CSVVAPGNQPETQYF. Here the CDR3 DNA reads TGCAGCGTTGTGGCCCCGGGAAACCAGCCGGAGACCCAGTACTTC.

The chain joins TRBV7-8 to TRBJ2-3; 10 bases align to TRBD2. The length of the CDR3 is 15 residues. After removal of 5 bases from V and 3 bases from J, the junction contained 5 bases not matched to a gene. Germline CDR1 is SGHVS and CDR2 is FQNEAQ. CDR3 region: CASSKAGGKTDTQYF. DNA of the CDR3: TGTGCCAGCAGCAAAGCGGGAGGGAAAACAGATACGCAGTATTTT.

Comments on this clone: An end of the junction does not agree with germline; a read error may underlie this. This rearrangement joins TRBV6-5 to TRBJ1-2; TRBD1 matches at 7 bases. This CDR3 has 14 residues. Per the germline V gene, CDR1 is MNHEY and CDR2 is SVGAGI. In DNA, the CDR3 is TGTGCCAGCAGTTATAATGACAGGGCAGGTGGCTACCCCTTC. Translated, it gives CASSYNDRAGGYPF.

The chain combines TRBV12-5 with TRBJ1-5, with TRBD1 identical over 10 bases. This CDR3 is 15 amino acids long. Germline values: CDR1 LGHNT, CDR2 FRNRAP. V dropped 1 base and J dropped 9; count of bases not matched to a gene: 6. The CDR3 DNA reads as TGTGCTAGTGGTTTGGGGGACAGGGGTGGGGGGCCCCAGCATTTT. Translating gives CASGLGDRGGGPQHF.

With respect to this clone: The same CDR3 arises from other DNA sequences in this sample as well. The chain carries TRBV7-2 and TRBJ1-1; D remains unclear. This CDR3 spans 13 amino acids. V lost 1 base and J 1 base, leaving 4 bases between the germline ends. Looked up from germline, CDR1 is SGHTA and CDR2 is FQGNSA. The CDR3 region is CASSLDRNTEAFF. The DNA for the CDR3 is TGTGCCAGCAGCTTAGATAGGAACACTGAAGCTTTCTTT.

The gene calls are TRBV4-3 and TRBJ2-3, with no clear D. The CDR3 contains 15 residues. Germline values: CDR1 LGHNA, CDR2 YSLEER. Trimming removed 0 bases from V and 0 bases from J, with 7 bases in between. The CDR3 here is CASSQETVSTDTQYF. For the CDR3, the DNA is TGCGCCAGCAGCCAAGAAACAGTCAGCACAGATACGCAGTATTTT.

V and J are TRBV2 and TRBJ2-7, with a possible D match to TRBD1 (5 bases). CDR1 and CDR2 from the germline V gene are SNHLY and FYNNEI. The CDR3 sequence is 14 residues long. Trimming pared 2 bases from V and 2 bases from J, leaving 10 bases between. The CDR3 nucleotides read TGTGCCAGCAGTGAACAGGGCTCAGCCTACGAGCAGTACTTC. It codes for CASSEQGSAYEQYF.

V gene TRBV7-2 combines with J gene TRBJ2-3, with TRBD1 matching 7 bases. Germline assignment: CDR1 SGHTA and CDR2 FQGNSA. The V gene end was trimmed by 1 base and the J gene end by 4 bases; junction bases not matched to a gene: 2. The CDR3 totals 14 residues. CDR3 amino acids: CASSLGQGSDTQYF. The CDR3 DNA reads as TGTGCCAGCAGCTTAGGACAGGGCTCAGATACGCAGTATTTT.

This clone has only one observation. The V gene is TRBV13, the J gene TRBJ2-7; 7 bases match TRBD2. The CDR3 has 15 amino acids. Germline trimming cut 5 bases from V and 0 bases from J; bases unmatched to any gene: 7. The V gene's germline CDR1 is PRHDT and CDR2 FYEKMQ (reference sequence). This chain's CDR3 is CASSQTSRSSYEQYF. In DNA form, the CDR3 reads TGTGCCAGCAGCCAGACTAGCCGTAGCTCCTACGAGCAGTACTTC.

J is TRBJ2-5 and V is TRBV4-3; 7 nucleotides align to TRBD1. The CDR3 has 14 amino acids. Per the germline V gene, CDR1 is LGHNA and CDR2 is YSLEER. The V segment lost 5 bases and the J segment 5 bases; nucleotides outside the gene matches: 8. Here the CDR3 DNA reads TGCGCCAGCAGCTCAGGGGGATCGGGGGAGACCCAGTACTTC. It codes for CASSSGGSGETQYF.

This chain uses TRBV5-1 with TRBJ1-1; TRBD1 matches at 9 bases. The CDR3 contains 15 residues. Germline V gives CDR1 SGHRS, CDR2 YFSETQ. Trimming took 4 bases from V and 4 from J; bases not matched to a gene: 8. In DNA form, the CDR3 reads TGCGCCAGCAGCGAGGGACAGGGTGGGGTCACTGAAGCTTTCTTT. Translating gives CASSEGQGGVTEAFF.

This rearrangement joins TRBV27 to TRBJ1-6; weak D call: TRBD1 (5 bases). The CDR3 runs 16 residues. The V gene lost 6 bases and the J gene lost 6 bases, with 18 bases spanning the gap. Germline V CDR1 and CDR2: MNHEY, SMNVEV (reference sequence). The chain's CDR3 is CASRSPSTETNSPLHF. The DNA for the CDR3 is TGTGCCAGCAGATCCCCCTCGACAGAAACTAATTCACCCCTCCACTTT.

The chain carries TRBV4-1 and TRBJ1-1; D ambiguous. This CDR3 contains 15 residues. From germline, CDR1 is MGHRA and CDR2 YSYEKL. Trimming pared 2 bases from V and 1 base from J, leaving 11 bases between. The CDR3, as DNA: TGCGCCAGCAGCCAATCTCTTGTGGCGAACACTGAAGCTTTCTTT. The encoded protein is CASSQSLVANTEAFF.

V is TRBV4-3 and J is TRBJ1-5, with 7 positions matching TRBD1. There are 15 residues in the CDR3. Germline assignment: CDR1 LGHNA and CDR2 YSLEER. V shed 0 bases, J shed 2 bases, and the junction held 1 base outside the gene matches. The CDR3 sequence: CASSQDGTGNQPQHF. CDR3 nucleotide sequence: TGCGCCAGCAGCCAAGATGGGACAGGCAATCAGCCCCAGCATTTT.

V gene TRBV19 combines with J gene TRBJ1-5; 7 bases line up with TRBD1. The CDR3 runs 14 residues. CDR1 and CDR2 (germline): LNHDA, SQIVND (reference sequence). V dropped 3 bases and J dropped 5; count of bases not matched to a gene: 4. In nucleotides, the CDR3 is TGTGCCAGTAGTATCGAACAGGGGTATCAGCCCCAGCATTTT. Residues: CASSIEQGYQPQHF.

This clone was picked up a small number of times. The chain employs TRBV15 and TRBJ1-4; D may be TRBD1 (5 bases). Germline V CDR1 and CDR2: LNHNV, YYDKDF (reference sequence). This CDR3 has 15 amino acids. Deletions cut 5 bases from V and 7 bases from J, with 17 bases between. The CDR3 region has the DNA TGTGCCACCAGCTTCATACGGGGGGAGGCTGAAAAACTGTTTTTT. Its translation: CATSFIRGEAEKLFF.

The chain couples TRBV7-2 to TRBJ2-2; a weak D match, TRBD1 (6 bases). The CDR3 has 16 amino acids. Deletions cut 3 bases from V and 6 bases from J, with 17 bases between. The germline CDR1 and CDR2 sequences are SGHTA and FQGNSA. The CDR3 DNA is TGTGCCAGCAGCTTGTGGGCGACACAGGGTTCCGGGGAGCTGTTTTTT. Encoded protein: CASSLWATQGSGELFF.